The rows below give T cell receptor beta chains drawn from one sample of a study of PD-1 blockade in classical Hodgkin lymphoma. The data were produced by immunoSEQ multiplex PCR, yet TCRdb's version contains in-frame clones alone and is incomplete. The sample carries around 25,000 clones, about four fifths recorded once. The sample consisted of peripheral blood mononuclear cells (PBMCs), taken before the second cycle of nivolumab. These TCRs come from a human donor with classical Hodgkin lymphoma. The CDR3 runs from the conserved cysteine through the conserved F or W. A D gene is named only where the DNA matches it firmly. Rows give clone size only sometimes, using once, few, many, or a class for an expanded clone.

clone_size,j_call,v_call,d_call,cdr3_aa,cdr3_nt
.,TRBJ2-7,TRBV7-9,TRBD1,CASTGTATYEQYF,TGTGCCAGCACCGGGACAGCGACCTACGAGCAGTACTTC
.,TRBJ2-2,TRBV9,TRBD1,CASSTYRGRGTGELFF,TGTGCCAGCAGCACATACAGGGGACGGGGCACCGGGGAGCTGTTTTTT
once,TRBJ1-4,TRBV9,.,CASSVDDRVNEKLFF,TGTGCCAGCAGCGTAGATGACAGAGTTAATGAAAAACTGTTTTTT
.,TRBJ1-1,TRBV5-5,.,CASSFSVEGKGTEAFF,TGTGCCAGCAGCTTTAGTGTCGAGGGGAAGGGCACTGAAGCTTTCTTT
.,TRBJ2-7,TRBV7-9,.,CASSPLVGYSYEQYF,TGTGCCAGCAGCCCTCTAGTTGGGTATTCCTACGAGCAGTACTTC
few,TRBJ2-7,TRBV4-3,TRBD1,CASSPRDRDEQYF,TGCGCCAGCAGCCCCCGGGACAGGGACGAGCAGTACTTC
.,TRBJ2-5,TRBV2,TRBD1,CASSVQGGPINF,TGTGCCAGCAGTGTACAGGGGGGACCGATCAACTTC
.,TRBJ1-2,TRBV25-1,.,CASSESTTGPNYGYTF,TGTGCCAGCAGTGAATCCACGACAGGACCTAACTATGGCTACACCTTC
.,TRBJ2-7,TRBV4-1,.,CASSPTASSYEQYF,TGCGCCAGCAGTCCGACAGCCAGCTCCTACGAGCAGTACTTC
.,TRBJ1-5,TRBV27,TRBD1,CASSARDRSSNQPQHF,TGTGCCAGCAGCGCCCGGGACAGGTCTAGCAATCAGCCCCAGCATTTT
.,TRBJ2-2,TRBV6-6,.,CASSYDPTGELFF,TGTGCCAGCAGTTACGATCCCACCGGGGAGCTGTTTTTT
.,TRBJ1-2,TRBV6-6,.,CASSYSPNSYYGYTF,TGTGCCAGCAGTTACTCCCCAAACAGCTACTATGGCTACACCTTC